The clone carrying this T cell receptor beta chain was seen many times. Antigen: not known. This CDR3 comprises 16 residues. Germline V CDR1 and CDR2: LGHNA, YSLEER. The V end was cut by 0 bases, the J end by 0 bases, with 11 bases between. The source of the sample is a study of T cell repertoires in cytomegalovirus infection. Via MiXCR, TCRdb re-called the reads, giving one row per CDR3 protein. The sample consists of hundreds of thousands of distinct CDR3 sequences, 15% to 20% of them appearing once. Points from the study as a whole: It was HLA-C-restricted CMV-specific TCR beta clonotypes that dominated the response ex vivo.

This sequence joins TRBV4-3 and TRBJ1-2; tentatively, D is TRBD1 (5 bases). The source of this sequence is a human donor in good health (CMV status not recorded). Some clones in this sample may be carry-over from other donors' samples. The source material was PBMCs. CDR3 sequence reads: CASSQEWQGANYGYTF. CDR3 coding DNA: TGCGCCAGCAGCCAAGAGTGGCAGGGAGCTAACTATGGCTACACCTTC.